Each of the 19 T cell receptor beta chains below was sequenced from the same sample in a study of regulatory T cells in long-lasting Graves disease (TCRdb year 2021). What this sample's time point label stands for: persistent/refractory GD, antithyroid drugs over 5 years with positive TRAb. RNA was extracted from PBMCs in TRIzol for both TCR sequencing and RNA sequencing. Preparation of the library involved multiplex PCR. The sequencer listed for this sample is Illumina HiSeq 4000. iRepertoire HTBI primers and Arm-PCR amplification of CDR3 regions were used to construct TCR beta libraries. TCRdb passed the public sequencing reads through fastp at Q25 and MiXCR, retaining productive beta sequences. A single entry per CDR3 protein holds the most common genes and DNA from its merged rows. Here the sample has 500,000 to 700,000 distinct CDR3 sequences; about 30% occur a single time. Roughly 46% of the sample goes to the ten largest clones.

The sample was peripheral blood mononuclear cells (PBMCs), taken when the disease was refractory, from a patient treated with antithyroid drugs. Source of these receptors: a female donor with Graves disease.

V is TRBV29-1 and J is TRBJ2-7; either TRBD1 or TRBD2 may fit D (7 bases each). CDR3 length: 16 amino acids. Germline values: CDR1 SQVTM, CDR2 ANQGSEA. V was cut by 4 bases and J by 6 bases, with 25 bases left in between. CDR3 coding DNA: TGCAGCGTTGTAATCTCCGGGGGAGGGGGCTGGGGCGAGCAGTACTTC. Translating it yields CSVVISGGGGWGEQYF.

This chain connects TRBV12-3 or TRBV12-4 to TRBJ1-5; unclear D gene. This CDR3 is built from 14 residues. Trimming pared 3 bases from V and 2 bases from J, leaving 8 bases between. The CDR3 nucleotides are TGTGCCAGCAGTTTTATGGGTCGCAATCAGCCCCAGCATTTT. Translated, it gives CASSFMGRNQPQHF.

This chain links TRBV4-1 with TRBJ1-2, with D hard to call. This CDR3 is built from 14 residues. V was trimmed by 3 bases and J by 7 bases, leaving 15 bases between them. From germline, CDR1 is MGHRA and CDR2 YSYEKL. The CDR3 nucleotides read TGCGCCAGCAGCCATGTCGGGGAATCTTTTGGCTACACCTTC. It specifies CASSHVGESFGYTF.

This rearrangement joins TRBV12-3 or TRBV12-4 to TRBJ2-2; maybe TRBD1 (5 bases). The CDR3 length is 15 residues. The V and J ends lost 2 bases and 3 bases respectively, with 10 bases between them. Here the CDR3 DNA reads TGTGCCAGCAGTTTATCTGCCAGGGACACCGGGGAGCTGTTTTTT. Amino acid sequence: CASSLSARDTGELFF.

This clonotype was counted a few times. V is TRBV9 and J is TRBJ2-5; 14 positions agree with TRBD2. The CDR3 extends over 16 amino acids. Germline values: CDR1 SGDLS, CDR2 YYNGEE. J lost 4 bases, V lost 4 bases, and 6 bases had no gene match. This CDR3 reads CASSSGLAGVRETQYF. Written as DNA, the CDR3 is TGTGCCAGCAGCTCGGGACTAGCGGGAGTCCGAGAGACCCAGTACTTC.

The chain is built from TRBV7-9 and TRBJ1-2, with TRBD1 matching 8 bases. Germline-derived CDR1 and CDR2 are SEHNR and FQNEAQ (reference sequence). The CDR3 sequence is 14 residues long. The V segment lost 5 bases and the J segment 4 bases; nucleotides outside the gene matches: 6. This chain's CDR3 is CASSPQTGVYGYTF. The CDR3 DNA reads as TGTGCCAGCAGCCCACAGACAGGGGTCTATGGCTACACCTTC. The whole variable domain, filled in from reference TRBV7-9 and TRBJ1-2, reads DTGVSQNPRHKITKRGQNVTFRCDPISEHNRLYWYRQTLGQGPEFLTYFQNEAQLEKSRLLSDRFSAERPKGSFSTLEIQRTEQGDSAMYLCASSPQTGVYGYTFGSGTRLTVV.

The chain is built from TRBV7-9 and TRBJ1-2; D unclear. V was trimmed by 5 bases and J by 3 bases, leaving 16 bases between them. The CDR3 runs 15 residues. CDR1 and CDR2 from the germline V gene are SEHNR and FQNEAQ (reference sequence). CDR3 sequence reads: CASSRVGEEDYGYTF. CDR3 coding DNA: TGTGCCAGCAGCCGGGTTGGGGAAGAGGACTATGGCTACACCTTC.

This clonotype was found many times. The chain combines TRBV28 with TRBJ2-5, with 11 bases lining up with TRBD1. The CDR3 is 15 residues long. V shed 4 bases, J shed 1 base, and the junction held 2 bases outside the gene matches. The V gene's germline CDR1 is MDHEN and CDR2 SYDVKM. CDR3 nucleotides: TGTGCCAGCAGTTGCGGGACAGGGGGCCAAGAGACCCAGTACTTC. Translation gives CASSCGTGGQETQYF.

The chain employs TRBV30 and TRBJ2-5; maybe TRBD1 (7 bases). V lost 4 bases and J lost 5, with 17 bases in between. Germline lookup yields CDR1 GTSNPN and CDR2 SVGIG (reference sequence). CDR3 length equals 14 residues. The CDR3 region has the DNA TGTGCCTGGAAAGCAGGGGGACTGGTTGAGACCCAGTACTTC. Its translation is CAWKAGGLVETQYF.

The rearrangement joins TRBV5-6 to TRBJ2-2; D could derive from TRBD1 or TRBD2 (5 bases each). Germline CDR1 and CDR2: SGHDT and YYEEEE. V shed 0 bases and J shed 6 bases, with 21 bases lying between them. The CDR3 totals 18 residues. CDR3 DNA: TGTGCCAGCAGCTTGGGCCCGAAGGACGGGGCTGGGTCCGGGGAGCTGTTTTTT. Encoded protein: CASSLGPKDGAGSGELFF.

This clonotype was picked up a small number of times. The chain is built from TRBV6-1 and TRBJ1-1; possibly TRBD1 for D (6 bases). From germline, CDR1 is MNHNS and CDR2 SASEGT. The length of the CDR3 is 14 residues. V dropped 6 bases and J dropped 6 bases, with 17 bases sitting between them. CDR3 sequence reads: CASSALTGMSEAFF. The CDR3 coding sequence is TGTGCCAGCAGCGCTCTTACAGGGATGTCTGAAGCTTTCTTT.

This clonotype was seen only a few times. The chain links TRBV29-1 to TRBJ1-3; D not certain. Germline V lookup: CDR1 SQVTM, CDR2 ANQGSEA. V dropped 6 bases and J dropped 7 bases, with 7 bases sitting between them. The CDR3 extends over 10 amino acids. Here the CDR3 reads CSVAENTIYF. CDR3 coding DNA: TGCAGCGTGGCGGAGAACACCATATATTTT.

The rearrangement uses TRBV3-1 and TRBJ1-2, with 8 positions matching TRBD1. The germline V gene has CDR1 LGHDT and CDR2 YNNKEL (reference sequence). Trimming took 2 bases from V and 6 from J; bases not matched to a gene: 2. The CDR3 spans 13 residues. The CDR3 loop is CASSQPGGNGYTF. CDR3 in DNA: TGTGCCAGCAGCCAACCAGGGGGCAATGGCTACACCTTC.

V gene TRBV3-1 combines with J gene TRBJ1-2; weak D call: TRBD1 (6 bases). Per germline, CDR1 LGHDT and CDR2 YNNKEL (reference sequence). V lost 1 base, J lost 5 bases, and 14 bases lay in between. The CDR3 runs 15 residues. The DNA of the CDR3 is TGTGCCAGCAGCCAAGGTCAGGGGATCCTTTATGGCTACACCTTC. As protein: CASSQGQGILYGYTF.

This clonotype was seen only a few times. The rearrangement joins TRBV6-2 or TRBV6-3 to TRBJ1-1; 11 nucleotides match TRBD1. In germline, CDR1 is MNHEY, CDR2 SVGEGT. V lost 6 bases to trimming and J lost 3 bases; unmatched junction nucleotides: 6. This CDR3 contains 15 residues. The chain's CDR3 is CASSSRDRGDTEAFF. DNA of the CDR3: TGTGCCAGCAGCTCCCGGGACAGGGGGGACACTGAAGCTTTCTTT.

The chain combines TRBV29-1 with TRBJ1-5; tentatively, D is TRBD1 (5 bases). Germline lookup yields CDR1 SQVTM and CDR2 ANQGSEA. V lost 6 bases, J lost 0 bases, and 27 bases lay in between. The CDR3 contains 19 residues. This CDR3 is CSVPTLGDPDLDSNQPQHF. The CDR3 nucleotides are TGCAGCGTCCCCACGCTAGGGGACCCAGACCTCGATAGCAATCAGCCCCAGCATTTT.

This chain uses TRBV4-1 with TRBJ1-3; TRBD1 agrees at 7 bases. The CDR3 covers 14 residues. Per germline, CDR1 MGHRA and CDR2 YSYEKL. Here the CDR3 reads CATRQGSSGNTIYF. The CDR3 DNA reads TGCGCGACTAGACAGGGTAGCTCTGGAAACACCATATATTTT.

V is TRBV9 and J is TRBJ1-5; no clear D. V was trimmed by 2 bases and J by 2 bases, leaving 11 bases between them. Germline V CDR1 and CDR2: SGDLS, YYNGEE. The CDR3 is 15 residues long. The CDR3 here is CASSVGEIGNQPQHF. For the CDR3, the DNA is TGTGCCAGCAGCGTTGGGGAAATTGGCAATCAGCCCCAGCATTTT.

In its sample, this clonotype was seen a few times. The J gene is TRBJ1-2, the V gene TRBV2; no definite D call. V was pared by 6 bases and J by 7 bases, with 12 bases between. CDR1 is SNHLY and CDR2 is FYNNEI in the germline V gene. The CDR3 is made up of 12 amino acids. CDR3 sequence (DNA): TGTGCCAGCAGCCCCCTGGACGGTGGCTACACCTTC. It yields the protein CASSPLDGGYTF.